Each of the 20 T cell receptor beta chains below was sequenced from the same sample in a study of blood T cell repertoires in COVID-19. Produced via immunoSEQ multiplex PCR; TCRdb's table is partial and in-frame only. Seen here are roughly 200,000 clones, roughly 90% observed once, and the top ten hold roughly 4%. The sequenced material came from PBMCs or T cells enriched from blood (not recorded which). The receptors derive from a woman aged 25 to 39 who had been exposed to COVID-19.

This chain's CDR3 is CASSMGRDRDYGYTF. The CDR3 nucleotides are TGTGCCAGTAGTATGGGCCGGGACAGGGACTATGGCTACACCTTC. The rearrangement joins TRBV19 to TRBJ1-2, with 9 bases aligning to TRBD1. CDR1 and CDR2 (germline): LNHDA, SQIVND (reference sequence). V lost 3 bases to trimming and J lost 3 bases; unmatched junction nucleotides: 5. The CDR3 contains 15 residues.

The genes are TRBV5-1 and TRBJ2-2; D may be TRBD2 (6 bases). CDR1 and CDR2 from the germline V gene are SGHRS and YFSETQ. V was pared by 4 bases and J by 6 bases, with 10 bases between. The CDR3 extends over 13 amino acids. The DNA for the CDR3 is TGCGCCAGCAGCCCAGGCGGGGCCGGGGAGCTGTTTTTT. Amino acids: CASSPGGAGELFF.

This chain joins TRBV3-1 (or the pseudogene TRBV3-2) and TRBJ1-4; no clear D. CDR1 is LGHDT, CDR2 YNNKEL, per germline (reference sequence). V was pared by 6 bases and J by 0 bases, with 14 bases between. This CDR3 region has 16 residues. CDR3 nucleotides: TGTGCCAGCAGTTCCCGAACGGGTTCAACTAATGAAAAACTGTTTTTT. Amino acids: CASSSRTGSTNEKLFF.

Concerning this clone itself: Other DNA variants within this sample encode the same CDR3. The rearrangement links TRBV3-1 (or the pseudogene TRBV3-2) to TRBJ1-2, with D hard to call. The CDR3 is 11 residues long. The germline gives CDR1 LGHDT, CDR2 YNNKEL (reference sequence). The V gene lost 1 base and the J gene lost 8 bases, with 5 bases spanning the gap. This chain's CDR3 is CASSQGRGYTF. In DNA form, the CDR3 reads TGTGCCAGCAGCCAAGGCCGGGGCTACACCTTC.

The rearrangement joins TRBV5-4 to TRBJ2-7; 7 bases are shared with TRBD1. CDR1 and CDR2 (germline): SGHNT, YYREEE (reference sequence). V was clipped by 4 bases and J by 2 bases; unmatched bases: 6. CDR3 length equals 14 residues. The CDR3 protein is CASSDRDSPYEQYF. Written as DNA, the CDR3 is TGTGCCAGCAGCGACCGGGACAGCCCCTACGAGCAGTACTTC.

V usage is TRBV24-1 and J usage is TRBJ1-5, with 7 bases fitting TRBD1. V shed 2 bases and J 2 bases; nucleotides not matched to a gene: 11. The CDR3 sequence is 18 residues long. Germline V CDR1 and CDR2: KGHDR, SFDVKD. The CDR3 coding sequence is TGTGCCACCAGTGATTCCCCGGGACAGAGGGATCGCAATCAGCCCCAGCATTTT. It is translated as CATSDSPGQRDRNQPQHF.

As to this clone: Other DNA sequences in the sample encode the same CDR3. The rearrangement joins TRBV5-1 to TRBJ1-1; 7 bases align to TRBD1. The CDR3 consists of 13 residues. From germline, CDR1 is SGHRS and CDR2 YFSETQ. Trimming at V came to 8 bases and at J to 2 bases, leaving 6 bases not matched to a gene. CDR3 DNA sequence: TGCGCCAGTTCCCGACAGGGAAACACTGAAGCTTTCTTT. Amino acid sequence: CASSRQGNTEAFF.

The chain recombines TRBV11-1 with TRBJ1-6, with TRBD1 identical over 8 bases. This CDR3 is 15 amino acids long. Losses at the gene ends were 2 bases for V and 7 bases for J; bases not matched to a gene: 4. CDR1 is SGHAT and CDR2 is FQDESV in the germline V gene (reference sequence). The CDR3 nucleotides are TGTGCCAGCAGCTTAACGGGACAGGTCAATTCACCCCTCCACTTT. This translates into CASSLTGQVNSPLHF.

CDR3 region: CASSLWSSGGTTGELFF. The CDR3 DNA follows: TGCGCCAGCAGCTTGTGGTCTAGCGGGGGGACCACCGGGGAGCTGTTTTTT. The chain links TRBV5-1 to TRBJ2-2, with 11 positions matching TRBD2. This CDR3 is 17 amino acids long. Per germline, CDR1 SGHRS and CDR2 YFSETQ. With 1 base clipped from V and 4 bases from J, the junction kept 6 bases outside the gene matches.

The rearrangement joins TRBV13 to TRBJ1-5; 12 bases fit TRBD1. J gave up 6 bases and V 4 bases, and 4 bases lay outside the gene matches. Germline V gives CDR1 PRHDT, CDR2 FYEKMQ (reference sequence). The CDR3 runs to 15 residues. The CDR3 sequence is CASSYGTGGSQPQHF. The DNA for the CDR3 is TGTGCCAGCAGCTACGGGACAGGGGGCAGTCAGCCCCAGCATTTT. Full variable domain (missing parts from reference TRBV13 and TRBJ1-5): AAGVIQSPRHLIKEKRETATLKCYPIPRHDTVYWYQQGPGQDPQFLISFYEKMQSDKGSIPDRFSAQQFSDYHSELNMSSLELGDSALYFCASSYGTGGSQPQHFGDGTRLSIL.

This clone was observed a single time. The sample has other DNA sequences that encode this CDR3 too. The DNA for the CDR3 is TGTGCCAGCAGGGGGACAGGGGGCAATCAGCCCCAGCATTTT. Its protein is CASRGTGGNQPQHF. The chain uses TRBV2 and TRBJ1-5; 10 bases agree with TRBD1. In germline, CDR1 is SNHLY, CDR2 FYNNEI. Losses at the gene ends were 6 bases for V and 2 bases for J; bases not matched to a gene: 1. The CDR3 consists of 14 residues. Full variable domain (outside the CDR3, taken from reference TRBV2 and TRBJ1-5): EPEVTQTPSHQVTQMGQEVILRCVPISNHLYFYWYRQILGQKVEFLVSFYNNEISEKSEIFDDQFSVERPDGSNFTLKIRSTKLEDSAMYFCASRGTGGNQPQHFGDGTRLSIL.

The chain combines TRBV23-1 with TRBJ1-4; 9 bases are shared with TRBD1. TRBV23-1 qualifies as an ORF whose function is uncertain. V lost 6 bases and J lost 7; bases outside the gene matches: 9. The CDR3 sequence is 15 residues long. The CDR3 protein is CASSSGQGRSEKLFF. DNA of the CDR3: TGCGCCAGCAGCTCGGGACAGGGTAGAAGTGAAAAACTGTTTTTT.

This clone was recorded once. The chain combines TRBV6-4 with TRBJ2-7, with 8 bases identical to TRBD1. Germline values: CDR1 MRHNA, CDR2 SNTAGT. The CDR3 covers 13 residues. Trimming cost V 4 bases and J 6 bases; bases outside gene matches: 5. In DNA form, the CDR3 reads TGTGCCAGCAGTGCTGGACAGGGATCCGAGCAGTACTTC. This translates into CASSAGQGSEQYF.

The chain has TRBV5-1 and TRBJ2-1; D might be TRBD2 (5 bases). Germline V gene lookup returns CDR1 SGHRS and CDR2 YFSETQ. The CDR3 is 12 amino acids. With 2 bases removed from V and 9 bases from J, the gap between germline ends came to 9 bases. DNA of the CDR3: TGCGCCAGCAGCTTAAGCGCGGGTGAGCAGTTCTTC. Amino acid sequence: CASSLSAGEQFF.

The rearrangement links TRBV5-1 to TRBJ1-3; 7 bases agree with TRBD1. With V trimmed by 4 bases and J by 0 bases, 7 bases remained unmatched. There are 16 residues in the CDR3. Germline V gene sequence: CDR1 SGHRS, CDR2 YFSETQ. The DNA for the CDR3 is TGCGCCAGCAGCGTAGGGACAGCCAGCTCTGGAAACACCATATATTTT. Residues: CASSVGTASSGNTIYF.

The chain combines TRBV7-2 with TRBJ1-4, with D perhaps matching TRBD1 (6 bases). The CDR3 has 13 residues. Trimming pared 5 bases from V and 7 bases from J, leaving 11 bases between. Per the germline V gene, CDR1 is SGHTA and CDR2 is FQGNSA. The CDR3 here is CASSNYRVEKLFF. CDR3 DNA sequence: TGTGCCAGCAGCAACTACAGGGTTGAAAAACTGTTTTTT.

This sequence joins TRBV3-1 (or the pseudogene TRBV3-2) and TRBJ2-7; D ambiguous. The CDR3 loop spans 15 amino acids. Germline V gene lookup returns CDR1 LGHDT and CDR2 YNNKEL (reference sequence). With 0 bases removed from V and 0 bases from J, the gap between germline ends came to 9 bases. The DNA for the CDR3 is TGTGCCAGCAGCCAAGATTATCCGGGCTCCTACGAGCAGTACTTC. As protein: CASSQDYPGSYEQYF.

The J gene is TRBJ1-2, the V gene TRBV5-1; D gene ambiguous. V gave up 8 bases and J gave up 6 bases, with 23 bases separating them. Germline V gene data show CDR1 as SGHRS and CDR2 as YFSETQ. The length of the CDR3 is 15 residues. CDR3 in DNA: TGCGCCAGTATTACGGCCCCCGGTACTATTAATGGCTACACCTTC. Translating it yields CASITAPGTINGYTF.

The rearrangement uses TRBV9 and TRBJ1-1; no clear D gene. This CDR3 is 14 amino acids long. V was cut by 0 bases and J by 5 bases, with 11 bases left in between. Per the germline V gene, CDR1 is SGDLS and CDR2 is YYNGEE. This CDR3 reads CASSVVESRTEAFF. Here the CDR3 DNA reads TGTGCCAGCAGCGTAGTTGAGTCGAGGACTGAAGCTTTCTTT.

V is TRBV5-1 and J is TRBJ2-1; 9 bases map to TRBD2. The CDR3 is 16 residues long. Germline V CDR1 and CDR2: SGHRS, YFSETQ. V gave up 4 bases and J gave up 7 bases; unmatched junction bases: 12. The CDR3 nucleotides read TGCGCCAGCAGCGAGTTAGCGGGGGTAGGTGGGAATGAGCAGTTCTTC. This sequence encodes CASSELAGVGGNEQFF.